The clone carrying this T cell receptor (beta chain) has more than one count but fewer than ten. This record belongs to a study of T-cell reconstitution after alpha-beta-depleted transplantation in children. Unique molecular identifiers featured in how the TCRbeta library was prepared. One entry per CDR3 protein results from TCRdb running MiXCR on the PCR reads. This table holds about 460,000 distinct CDR3 sequences, approximately 13% found once. The receptor was isolated from a human donor who donated a stem cell graft to a child with combined immunodeficiency. Here the sequenced sample was PBMCs from the stem cell graft donor, taken from the stem cell graft.

CDR3 residues: CSATREADYNEQFF. CDR3 in DNA: TGCAGTGCTACACGGGAAGCGGACTACAATGAGCAGTTCTTC. V usage is TRBV20-1 and J usage is TRBJ2-1; a possible D gene is TRBD2 (5 bases). V lost 4 bases and J lost 3, with 13 bases in between. Germline-derived CDR1 and CDR2 are DFQATT and SNEGSKA (reference sequence). The CDR3 runs to 14 residues.